The 24 T cell receptor beta chains below were found in one sample sequenced in a study of graft-versus-host responses after intestinal transplantation. Sequencing used immunoSEQ multiplex PCR; TCRdb keeps in-frame clones, though not all of them. The sample yields about 19,000 clones, approximately 86% seen once. Here the sequenced sample was PBMCs, taken about 240 days after intestinal transplant. Receptors were obtained from a human patient who received an intestinal transplant, so some T cells may come from the graft donor.

This clone came up a few times. The chain uses TRBV5-1 and TRBJ2-5, with D perhaps given as TRBD1 or TRBD2 (5 bases each). Trimming took 0 bases from V and 3 from J, leaving 9 bases between them. The CDR3 length is 14 residues. CDR1 is SGHRS, CDR2 YFSETQ, per germline. The CDR3 coding sequence is TGCGCCAGCAGCTTGGGGGGGTGGAAAGAGACCCAGTACTTC. It yields the protein CASSLGGWKETQYF.

The chain joins TRBV29-1 to TRBJ1-1, with unresolved D. V was pared by 4 bases and J by 10 bases, with 13 bases between. Germline assignment: CDR1 SQVTM and CDR2 ANQGSEA. This CDR3 has 11 amino acids. CDR3 sequence (DNA): TGCAGCGTTGTGTTGGGAATAGGAGCTTTCTTT. This translates into CSVVLGIGAFF. Complete variable domain (other parts from reference TRBV29-1 and TRBJ1-1): SAVISQKPSRDICQRGTSLTIQCQVDSQVTMMFWYRQQPGQSLTLIATANQGSEATYESGFVIDKFPISRPNLTFSTLTVSNMSPEDSSIYLCSVVLGIGAFFGQGTRLTVV.

This rearrangement joins TRBV10-2 to TRBJ2-3; 8 nucleotides agree with TRBD2. Germline lookup yields CDR1 WSHSY and CDR2 SAAADI. The CDR3 extends over 15 amino acids. Trimming cost V 3 bases and J 1 base; bases outside gene matches: 3. CDR3 sequence reads: CASSEGAGGTDTQYF. CDR3 sequence (DNA): TGCGCCAGCAGTGAAGGAGCGGGGGGCACAGATACGCAGTATTTT.

J is TRBJ1-1 and V is TRBV15, with D possibly TRBD1 on 6 matching bases. The ends were cut back, 3 bases at V and 1 base at J, with 18 bases in the middle. This CDR3 spans 17 amino acids. The germline V gene has CDR1 LNHNV and CDR2 YYDKDF (reference sequence). The CDR3 is CATSSGPRGRGNTEAFF. CDR3 coding DNA: TGTGCCACCAGCAGCGGACCTCGGGGGCGCGGGAACACTGAAGCTTTCTTT.

This clone was observed a single time. This rearrangement joins TRBV9 to TRBJ1-3; D gene ambiguous. This CDR3 has 15 residues. Trimming took 2 bases from V and 2 from J, leaving 11 bases between them. CDR1 and CDR2 from the germline V gene are SGDLS and YYNGEE. In DNA form, the CDR3 reads TGTGCCAGCAGCGTTCAGACTCAGCCTGGAAACACCATATATTTT. Its protein is CASSVQTQPGNTIYF.

The chain carries TRBV5-4 and TRBJ2-6; weak D call: TRBD2 (6 bases). CDR1 and CDR2 (germline): SGHNT, YYREEE (reference sequence). Trimming removed 1 base from V and 8 bases from J, with 16 bases in between. The CDR3 loop spans 16 amino acids. CDR3 DNA: TGTGCCAGCAGCTTGAGAGAGGGAGGTAGGACCAACGTCCTGACTTTC. As protein: CASSLREGGRTNVLTF.

This chain uses TRBV7-9 with TRBJ2-1; D possibly matches TRBD1 or TRBD2 (6 bases each). The V gene's germline CDR1 is SEHNR and CDR2 FQNEAQ (reference sequence). Trimming cost V 6 bases and J 6 bases, with 24 bases left between them. The CDR3 is made up of 17 amino acids. Here the CDR3 DNA reads TGTGCCAGCAGTCACCTGGGGATGGGGGGCCCAAGCAATGAGCAGTTCTTC. It is translated as CASSHLGMGGPSNEQFF.

V gene TRBV2 combines with J gene TRBJ1-1, with a possible D match to TRBD1 (5 bases). The ends were cut back, 2 bases at V and 0 bases at J, with 10 bases in the middle. The germline gives CDR1 SNHLY, CDR2 FYNNEI. This CDR3 is 15 amino acids long. The CDR3 sequence is CASSESGALNTEAFF. The DNA for the CDR3 is TGTGCCAGCAGTGAATCTGGGGCCCTGAACACTGAAGCTTTCTTT.

This clone has just one count. The CDR3 DNA sequence: TGTGCCAGCAGTTTACAGGGACGCACTGAAGCTTTCTTT. This translates into CASSLQGRTEAFF. V gene TRBV27 combines with J gene TRBJ1-1; D might be TRBD1 (5 bases). Deletions cut 2 bases from V and 4 bases from J, with 8 bases between. Germline values: CDR1 MNHEY, CDR2 SMNVEV (reference sequence). The CDR3 has 13 amino acids.

This clone was observed a single time. This chain uses TRBV10-2 with TRBJ2-1; 9 bases match TRBD2. The CDR3 consists of 17 residues. V lost 2 bases and J lost 4; bases outside the gene matches: 9. Germline CDR1 WSHSY, CDR2 SAAADI. The CDR3: CASSELERGDRYNEQFF. As DNA, the CDR3 is TGCGCCAGCAGTGAGCTAGAGCGGGGGGACCGTTACAATGAGCAGTTCTTC.

The CDR3 loop is CASTWDRSNTEAFF. CDR3 nucleotide sequence: TGTGCCAGCACGTGGGACAGAAGTAACACTGAAGCTTTCTTT. This chain connects TRBV4-2 to TRBJ1-1, with 7 bases lining up with TRBD1. Looked up from germline, CDR1 is LGHNA and CDR2 is YNFKEQ. The CDR3 sequence is 14 residues long. V gave up 7 bases and J gave up 2 bases; unmatched junction bases: 7.

This sequence joins TRBV5-5 and TRBJ2-6; maybe TRBD1 (5 bases). Trimming shortened V by 0 bases and J by 4 bases, and 11 bases separated the two germline ends. The CDR3 length is 16 residues. The germline V gene encodes CDR1 SGHKS and CDR2 YYEKEE (reference sequence). CDR3 region: CASSLEGAPGANVLTF. DNA of the CDR3: TGTGCCAGCAGCTTGGAAGGGGCTCCCGGGGCCAACGTCCTGACTTTC.

A remark on this clone: Compared with germline, one end of the junction differs, possibly owing to a read error. V is TRBV4-2 and J is TRBJ2-2; weak D call: TRBD2 (6 bases). Germline V gene sequence: CDR1 LGHNA, CDR2 YNFKEQ. The CDR3 extends over 16 amino acids. DNA for the CDR3: TGTGTCAGCAGCCAAGATGGGGCTAGCGCCCCCGGGGAGCTGTTTTTT. Protein sequence: CVSSQDGASAPGELFF.

CDR3 sequence reads: CASSELTGGIYEQYF. The CDR3 DNA is TGTGCCAGCAGTGAACTGACAGGGGGAATATACGAGCAGTACTTC. This chain uses TRBV6-1 with TRBJ2-7; 9 bases line up with TRBD1. This CDR3 has 15 amino acids. Germline V gives CDR1 MNHNS, CDR2 SASEGT. Trimming at V came to 2 bases and at J to 4 bases, leaving 6 bases not matched to a gene.

The CDR3 sequence is CASSKAGDREGYTF. The CDR3 region has the DNA TGTGCCAGCAGCAAAGCTGGGGACAGGGAAGGCTACACCTTC. The chain has TRBV21-1 and TRBJ1-2; TRBD1, the table's D call, lacks a check against the DNA. TRBV21-1 is recorded as a pseudogene. This CDR3 comprises 14 residues.

The genes are TRBV9 and TRBJ1-1; D might be TRBD1 (5 bases). This CDR3 comprises 16 residues. V dropped 4 bases and J dropped 0 bases, with 16 bases sitting between them. Germline loops: CDR1 SGDLS, CDR2 YYNGEE. The CDR3, as DNA: TGTGCCAGCAGCTCCACGATTGGGGCCTTGAACACTGAAGCTTTCTTT. Translated: CASSSTIGALNTEAFF.

A note on this clone: The sample carries other DNA sequences with the same CDR3. The chain joins TRBV9 to TRBJ2-5; TRBD2 aligns across 7 bases. The CDR3 runs 15 residues. CDR1 and CDR2 (germline): SGDLS, YYNGEE. With 2 bases clipped from V and 4 bases from J, the junction kept 8 bases outside the gene matches. CDR3 loop: CASSVWGSGGETQYF. In DNA, the CDR3 is TGTGCCAGCAGCGTTTGGGGTTCGGGGGGAGAGACCCAGTACTTC.

The chain is built from TRBV6-5 and TRBJ1-6; D unclear. The CDR3 totals 13 residues. V was clipped by 7 bases and J by 9 bases, with 13 bases between them. The germline V gene has CDR1 MNHEY and CDR2 SVGAGI. CDR3 sequence reads: CASTRHEGSPLHF. DNA for the CDR3: TGTGCCAGCACGAGGCACGAGGGTTCACCCCTCCACTTT.

CDR3 nucleotides: TGTGCCAGCTCACCACCGGGACTGGTAAAAGAGACCCAGTACTTC. Amino acid sequence: CASSPPGLVKETQYF. This chain joins TRBV18 and TRBJ2-5; the D gene is possibly TRBD2 (6 bases). Trimming removed 0 bases from V and 3 bases from J, with 11 bases in between. This CDR3 has 15 amino acids. Germline CDR1 and CDR2: KGHSH and LQKENI.

The rearrangement uses TRBV7-9 and TRBJ1-4; 9 bases are a match to TRBD1. Germline lookup yields CDR1 SEHNR and CDR2 FQNEAQ (reference sequence). Germline trimming cut 5 bases from V and 5 bases from J; bases unmatched to any gene: 3. CDR3 length equals 14 residues. CDR3 sequence reads: CASSRGQGNEKLFF. The CDR3 nucleotides read TGTGCCAGCAGCCGGGGACAGGGAAATGAAAAACTGTTTTTT.

The V gene is TRBV6-1, the J gene TRBJ1-3; perhaps TRBD1 as D (6 bases). Germline CDR1 MNHNS, CDR2 SASEGT. The V end was cut by 3 bases, the J end by 4 bases, with 19 bases between. The CDR3 is 17 residues long. Here the CDR3 reads CASSDSPGQGSGNTIYF. CDR3 in DNA: TGTGCCAGCAGTGATTCCCCGGGTCAGGGGTCGGGAAACACCATATATTTT.

The chain links TRBV27 to TRBJ1-5; 9 bases map to TRBD1. The CDR3 runs to 15 residues. CDR1 is MNHEY and CDR2 is SMNVEV in the germline V gene (reference sequence). With V trimmed by 5 bases and J by 3 bases, 5 bases remained unmatched. CDR3 nucleotide sequence: TGTGCCAGCAGTACAGGGACAGGGATCAATCAGCCCCAGCATTTT. Protein: CASSTGTGINQPQHF.

The chain combines TRBV4-2 with TRBJ1-1; possibly TRBD1 for D (6 bases). Per the germline V gene, CDR1 is LGHNA and CDR2 is YNFKEQ. CDR3 size: 15 residues. V dropped 1 base and J dropped 1 base, with 10 bases sitting between them. This CDR3 reads CASSQVGGGNTEAFF. The CDR3 nucleotides read TGTGCCAGCAGCCAAGTCGGAGGGGGGAACACTGAAGCTTTCTTT.

The CDR3 reads CASSPPPPRKGYGYTF. The CDR3 nucleotides are TGTGCCAGCAGCCCCCCCCCTCCGCGGAAGGGCTATGGCTACACCTTC. The chain recombines TRBV7-9 with TRBJ1-2; D ambiguous. From germline, CDR1 is SEHNR and CDR2 FQNEAQ (reference sequence). The CDR3 loop spans 16 amino acids. Trimming stripped 5 bases from V and 4 bases from J, with 20 bases between. Full variable domain (remainder filled in from reference TRBV7-9 and TRBJ1-2): DTGVSQNPRHKITKRGQNVTFRCDPISEHNRLYWYRQTLGQGPEFLTYFQNEAQLEKSRLLSDRFSAERPKGSFSTLEIQRTEQGDSAMYLCASSPPPPRKGYGYTFGSGTRLTVV.